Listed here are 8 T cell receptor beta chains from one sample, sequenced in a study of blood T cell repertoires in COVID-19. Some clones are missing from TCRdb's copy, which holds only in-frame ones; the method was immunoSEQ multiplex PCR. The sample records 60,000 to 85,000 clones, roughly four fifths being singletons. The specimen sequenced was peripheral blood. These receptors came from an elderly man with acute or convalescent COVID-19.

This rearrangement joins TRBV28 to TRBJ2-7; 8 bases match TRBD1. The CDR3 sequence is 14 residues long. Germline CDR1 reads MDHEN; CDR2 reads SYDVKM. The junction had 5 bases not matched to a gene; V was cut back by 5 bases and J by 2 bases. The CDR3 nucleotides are TGTGCCAGCAGTCTCAGACAGGGGACCTACGAGCAGTACTTC. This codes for CASSLRQGTYEQYF.

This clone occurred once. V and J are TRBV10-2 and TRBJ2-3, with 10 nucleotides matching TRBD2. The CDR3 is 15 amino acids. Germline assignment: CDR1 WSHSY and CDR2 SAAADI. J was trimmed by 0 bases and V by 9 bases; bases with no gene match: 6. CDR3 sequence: CASPGLATSTDTQYF. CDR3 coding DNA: TGCGCCAGTCCGGGACTAGCGACTAGCACAGATACGCAGTATTTT.

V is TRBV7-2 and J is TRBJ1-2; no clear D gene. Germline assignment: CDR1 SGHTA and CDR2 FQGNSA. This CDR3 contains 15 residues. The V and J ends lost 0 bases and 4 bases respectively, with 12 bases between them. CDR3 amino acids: CASSLAQGVPYGYTF. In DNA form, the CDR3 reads TGTGCCAGCAGCTTAGCACAAGGAGTTCCCTATGGCTACACCTTC.

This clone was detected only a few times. The CDR3 sequence: CASSPSGGVDEQYF. CDR3 DNA: TGTGCCAGCTCACCGAGCGGGGGCGTTGACGAGCAGTACTTC. The chain couples TRBV18 to TRBJ2-7; 8 nucleotides line up with TRBD2. V shed 3 bases, J shed 5 bases, and the junction held 6 bases outside the gene matches. CDR1 and CDR2 (germline): KGHSH, LQKENI. This CDR3 region has 14 residues.

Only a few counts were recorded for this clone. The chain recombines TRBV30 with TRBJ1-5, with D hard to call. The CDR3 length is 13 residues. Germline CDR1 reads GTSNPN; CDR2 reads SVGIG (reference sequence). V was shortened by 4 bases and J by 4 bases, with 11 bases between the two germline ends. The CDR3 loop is CAWNIQLNQPQHF. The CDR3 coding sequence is TGTGCCTGGAATATACAGCTAAATCAGCCCCAGCATTTT.

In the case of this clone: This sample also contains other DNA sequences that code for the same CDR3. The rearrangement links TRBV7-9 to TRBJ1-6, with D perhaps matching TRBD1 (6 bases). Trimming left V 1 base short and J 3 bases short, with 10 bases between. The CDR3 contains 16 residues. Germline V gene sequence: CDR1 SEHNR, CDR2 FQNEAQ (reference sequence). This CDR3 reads CASSLGQGFYNSPLHF. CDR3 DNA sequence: TGTGCCAGCAGCTTAGGCCAGGGGTTCTATAATTCACCCCTCCACTTT.

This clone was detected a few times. The CDR3 sequence is CASSGGLRDTQYF. DNA of the CDR3: TGTGCCAGCAGCGGGGGACTCCGGGATACGCAGTATTTT. The genes are TRBV9 and TRBJ2-3, with a tentative D call TRBD2 (6 bases). The CDR3 totals 13 residues. Germline CDR1 and CDR2: SGDLS and YYNGEE. Trimming removed 3 bases at V and 6 bases at J, with 11 bases between.

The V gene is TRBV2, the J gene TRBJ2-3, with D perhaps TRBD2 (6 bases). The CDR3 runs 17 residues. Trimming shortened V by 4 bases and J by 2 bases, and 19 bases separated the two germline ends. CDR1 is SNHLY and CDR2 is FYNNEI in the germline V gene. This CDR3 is CASSVSRGTATTDTQYF. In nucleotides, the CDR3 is TGTGCCAGCAGTGTTTCGCGGGGAACAGCGACCACAGATACGCAGTATTTT. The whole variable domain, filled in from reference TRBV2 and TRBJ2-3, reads EPEVTQTPSHQVTQMGQEVILRCVPISNHLYFYWYRQILGQKVEFLVSFYNNEISEKSEIFDDQFSVERPDGSNFTLKIRSTKLEDSAMYFCASSVSRGTATTDTQYFGPGTRLTVL.